This is a list of T cell receptor beta chains from one sample in a study of metastatic and nonmetastatic thyroid tumors. TCRdb re-analyzed the PCR reads using MiXCR. Of about 24,000 clones in the sample, more than 20% were seen once. Sequenced input: blood. The receptors were sampled from a female donor with papillary thyroid cancer or a benign thyroid nodule (not recorded which). Some clones in this sample may be carry-over from other donors' samples. CDR3s include the opening cysteine and the closing phenylalanine or tryptophan. A D gene is named only where the DNA matches it firmly. Some rows mark clone size as missing; the rest say once, few, many or name a class of expanded clone.

D gene | clone size | J gene | CDR3 length | V gene | CDR3 DNA | CDR3 protein
TRBD1 | many | TRBJ2-5 | 20 | TRBV24-1 | TGTGCCACCAGTGACCCAACCGACAGGGAAGGATGGGGGTACCAAGAGACCCAGTACTTC | CATSDPTDREGWGYQETQYF
. | many | TRBJ2-6 | 15 | TRBV5-1 | TGCGCCAGCAATATCCCGGGGGCTGGGGCCAACGTCCTGACTTTC | CASNIPGAGANVLTF
. | . | TRBJ1-5 | 13 | TRBV7-2 | TGTGCCCGCAACTCCGGGAGTTCCCAGCCCCAGCATTTT | CARNSGSSQPQHF
TRBD2 | . | TRBJ2-3 | 16 | TRBV7-3 | TGTGCCAGCAGCTCTGCTAGCGGGGGACTCACAGATACGCAGTATTTT | CASSSASGGLTDTQYF
TRBD2 | many | TRBJ2-5 | 18 | TRBV20-1 | TGCTCCGGAACCGGCGGGGGGCCACCCCGGGGGGGCGGAGAGACCCAGTACTTC | CSGTGGGPPRGGGETQYF
TRBD2 | many | TRBJ2-1 | 17 | TRBV20-1 | TGCAGTGACGCTGGACTAGCGGAGCCGAGCTCCTACAATGAGCAGTTCTTC | CSDAGLAEPSSYNEQFF
. | . | TRBJ1-2 | 14 | TRBV27 | TGTGCCAGCAGTTTCGGGCCCTCCAAATATGGCTACACCTTC | CASSFGPSKYGYTF
TRBD2 | . | TRBJ2-1 | 18 | TRBV6-5 | TGTGCCAGCAGCCTGGTACTAGCGGGAGGGCTCGCCTACAATGAGCAGTTCTTC | CASSLVLAGGLAYNEQFF
. | . | TRBJ2-1 | 15 | TRBV7-7 | TGTGCTAGCAGCATCGGGAAGGGCTCCTACAATGAGCAGTTCTTC | CASSIGKGSYNEQFF
. | many | TRBJ2-3 | 15 | TRBV9 | TGTGCCAGCAGCGCAACAGGGACCAACACAGATACGCAGTATTTT | CASSATGTNTDTQYF
. | few | TRBJ2-7 | 15 | TRBV10-1 | TGCGCCAGCAGTGATTTCTTGGACATTAGTTTTGTGCAGTACTTC | CASSDFLDISFVQYF
TRBD1 | many | TRBJ1-3 | 17 | TRBV19 | TGTGCCAGTAGTATGACGTCAGGGGGCACTTCTGGAAACACCATATATTTT | CASSMTSGGTSGNTIYF
TRBD2 | many | TRBJ2-7 | 14 | TRBV11-2 | TGTGCCAGCAGCTTGGCGGGAGGGTCCTACGAGCAGTACTTC | CASSLAGGSYEQYF
. | many | TRBJ2-5 | 11 | TRBV18 | TGTGCCAGCTCCCCCGGGACAACCCAGTACTTC | CASSPGTTQYF
. | many | TRBJ2-7 | 13 | TRBV20-1 | TGCAGTCCCACAGGGATAAACACCTACGAGCAGTACTTC | CSPTGINTYEQYF
TRBD2 | . | TRBJ2-1 | 13 | TRBV20-1 | TGCAGTGGAGGGACTAGCGGGGGGAATGAGCAGTTCTTC | CSGGTSGGNEQFF
TRBD2 | . | TRBJ2-1 | 16 | TRBV7-6 | TGTGCCAGCATGCCGGGACTAGCAGGAGAGATGGGGGAGCAGTTCTTC | CASMPGLAGEMGEQFF
TRBD1 | many | TRBJ1-2 | 14 | TRBV18 | TGTGCCAGCTCACCGACAGGGGGCGGCTATGGCTACACCTTC | CASSPTGGGYGYTF
. | medium-sized | TRBJ2-7 | 13 | TRBV15 | TGTGCCACCAGCAGAGCTCAGACGGCCGAGCAGTACTTC | CATSRAQTAEQYF
TRBD1 | . | TRBJ1-3 | 17 | TRBV6-1 | TGTGCCAGCAGCTATAGTACAGGGGAAAGCTCTGGAAACACCATATATTTT | CASSYSTGESSGNTIYF
TRBD1 | many | TRBJ1-1 | 14 | TRBV7-3 | TGTGCCAGCAGCGTGGACAGGGGGAACACTGAAGCTTTCTTT | CASSVDRGNTEAFF
. | . | TRBJ2-7 | 13 | TRBV10-3 | TGTGCCATCATGGGGGGACGGCGGTCCGAGCAGTACTTC | CAIMGGRRSEQYF
. | many | TRBJ2-1 | 13 | TRBV5-6 | TGTGCCAGCAGCTTGGGGACCCCGGCAGAGCAGTTCTTC | CASSLGTPAEQFF
. | many | TRBJ2-1 | 13 | TRBV3-1 | TGTGCCAGCAGCCAAGATTTAGTCAATGAGCAGTTCTTC | CASSQDLVNEQFF
. | many | TRBJ2-1 | 13 | TRBV20-1 | TGCAGTGCTAGAACCGGGACCCCAAATGAGCAGTTCTTC | CSARTGTPNEQFF
. | . | TRBJ2-2 | 15 | TRBV6-1 | TGTGCCAGCACAAGCCCCGGAGAGGTCGCCGGGGAGCTGTTTTTT | CASTSPGEVAGELFF
TRBD1 | many | TRBJ1-4 | 13 | TRBV5-1 | TGCGCCAGTCAACAGGGGGCGAGTGAAAAACTGTTTTTT | CASQQGASEKLFF
. | many | TRBJ1-1 | 15 | TRBV12-3/TRBV12-4 | TGTGCCAGCAGTATGAATCCAGGGGTGGGGACTGAAGCTTTCTTT | CASSMNPGVGTEAFF
TRBD2 | many | TRBJ2-2 | 14 | TRBV3-1 | TGTGCCAGCAGCCGGGGGGGACTTGCCGGGGAGCTGTTTTTT | CASSRGGLAGELFF
. | many | TRBJ1-4 | 11 | TRBV20-1 | TGCAGGAGGACCAAGGGTGAAAAACTGTTTTTT | CRRTKGEKLFF
. | many | TRBJ2-3 | 15 | TRBV4-2 | TGTGCCAGCAGCCAAGGGGAAGGGGACACAGATACGCAGTATTTT | CASSQGEGDTDTQYF
. | many | TRBJ2-1 | 17 | TRBV10-3 | TGTGCCATCAGAGGGGGCGACGGTCGGGAGACCTACAATGAGCAGTTCTTC | CAIRGGDGRETYNEQFF